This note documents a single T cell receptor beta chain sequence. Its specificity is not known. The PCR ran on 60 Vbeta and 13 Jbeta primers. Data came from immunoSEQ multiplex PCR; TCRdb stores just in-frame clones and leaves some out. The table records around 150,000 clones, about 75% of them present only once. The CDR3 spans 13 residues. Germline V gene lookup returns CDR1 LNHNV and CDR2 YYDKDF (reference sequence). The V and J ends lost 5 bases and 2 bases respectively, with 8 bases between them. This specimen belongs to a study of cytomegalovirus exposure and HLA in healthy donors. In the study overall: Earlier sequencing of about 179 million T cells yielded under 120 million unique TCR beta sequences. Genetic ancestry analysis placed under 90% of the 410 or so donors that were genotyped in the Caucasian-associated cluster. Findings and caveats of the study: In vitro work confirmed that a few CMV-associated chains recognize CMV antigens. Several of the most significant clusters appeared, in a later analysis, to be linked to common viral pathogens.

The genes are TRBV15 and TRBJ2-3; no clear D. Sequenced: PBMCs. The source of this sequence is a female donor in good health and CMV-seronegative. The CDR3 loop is CATSRRVTDTQYF. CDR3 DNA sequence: TGTGCCACCAGCCGACGGGTCACAGATACGCAGTATTTT.